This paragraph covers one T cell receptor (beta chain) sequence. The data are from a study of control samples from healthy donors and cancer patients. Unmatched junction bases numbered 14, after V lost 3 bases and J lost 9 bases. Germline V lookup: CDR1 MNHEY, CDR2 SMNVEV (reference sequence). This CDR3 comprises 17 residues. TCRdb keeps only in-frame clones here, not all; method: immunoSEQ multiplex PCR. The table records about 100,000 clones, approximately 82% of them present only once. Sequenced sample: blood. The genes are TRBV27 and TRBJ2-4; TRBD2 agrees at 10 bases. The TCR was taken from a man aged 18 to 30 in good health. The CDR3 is CASSFSPGTSVGGIQYF. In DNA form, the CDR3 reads TGTGCCAGCAGTTTTTCCCCTGGGACTAGCGTGGGGGGCATTCAGTACTTC.